The 31 T cell receptor beta chains below were found in one sample sequenced in a study of cytomegalovirus exposure and HLA in healthy donors. With 60 Vbeta and 13 Jbeta primers, the PCR was carried out. The method was immunoSEQ multiplex PCR; TCRdb's version includes in-frame clones alone and lacks a portion of them. The sample has 180,000 or so clones; 70% to 80% are singletons. Sequenced sample: PBMCs. These receptors originate from a man aged 18 to 29 in good health and CMV-seronegative.

This sequence joins TRBV5-1 and TRBJ2-3; possible D gene TRBD2, 5 bases. Per the germline V gene, CDR1 is SGHRS and CDR2 is YFSETQ. The V gene lost 5 bases and the J gene lost 2 bases, with 12 bases spanning the gap. The CDR3 contains 14 residues. CDR3 coding DNA: TGCGCCAGCAGTGGCGGGCACCTCACAGATACGCAGTATTTT. Translated, it gives CASSGGHLTDTQYF.

The chain links TRBV14 to TRBJ2-7, with a tentative D call TRBD2 (6 bases). Trimming removed 2 bases from V and 2 bases from J, with 19 bases in between. The germline V gene has CDR1 SGHDN and CDR2 FVKESK. CDR3 size: 17 residues. The CDR3 coding sequence is TGTGCCAGCAGCCAACCCCGGGGGATCCCCCCTACCTACGAGCAGTACTTC. Amino acid sequence: CASSQPRGIPPTYEQYF.

The V and J genes are TRBV5-6 and TRBJ1-6; D perhaps matches TRBD1 (6 bases). Trimming took off 4 bases at V and 10 bases at J, with 21 bases between the two ends. CDR3 length: 16 residues. The V gene's germline CDR1 is SGHDT and CDR2 YYEEEE. The CDR3 loop is CASSVAGTSQGSPLHF. The DNA for the CDR3 is TGTGCCAGCAGCGTAGCCGGGACATCCCAAGGGTCACCCCTCCACTTT. Full variable domain (missing parts from reference TRBV5-6 and TRBJ1-6): DAGVTQSPTHLIKTRGQQVTLRCSPKSGHDTVSWYQQALGQGPQFIFQYYEEEERQRGNFPDRFSGHQFPNYSSELNVNALLLGDSALYLCASSVAGTSQGSPLHFGNGTRLTVT.

This clone has only one observation. The V gene is TRBV5-1, the J gene TRBJ1-1; 10 bases fit TRBD1. The CDR3 consists of 14 residues. CDR1 is SGHRS and CDR2 is YFSETQ in the germline V gene. V lost 3 bases, J lost 7 bases, and 6 bases stayed unmatched. CDR3 region: CASSSDRGRFEAFF. CDR3 bases: TGCGCCAGCAGCTCAGACAGGGGGCGCTTTGAAGCTTTCTTT. The full variable domain, its missing parts supplied by reference TRBV5-1 and TRBJ1-1, is KAGVTQTPRYLIKTRGQQVTLSCSPISGHRSVSWYQQTPGQGLQFLFEYFSETQRNKGNFPGRFSGRQFSNSRSEMNVSTLELGDSALYLCASSSDRGRFEAFFGQGTRLTVV.

The chain is built from TRBV30 and TRBJ2-7; D is perhaps TRBD2 (6 bases). Trimming took off 2 bases at V and 6 bases at J, with 20 bases between the two ends. Germline V gene sequence: CDR1 GTSNPN, CDR2 SVGIG (reference sequence). The CDR3 sequence is 15 residues long. The CDR3 spells CAWSPSGLPMGEQYF. The CDR3, as DNA: TGTGCCTGGAGTCCGTCGGGACTCCCAATGGGCGAGCAGTACTTC.

The V gene is TRBV28, the J gene TRBJ2-7, with D perhaps TRBD1 (5 bases). The CDR3 covers 13 residues. Per germline, CDR1 MDHEN and CDR2 SYDVKM. Trimming removed 8 bases at V and 6 bases at J, with 17 bases between. CDR3 coding DNA: TGTGCCAGCGTTGGTAGGCAGGGCGGCGAGCAGTACTTC. Amino acids: CASVGRQGGEQYF.

Turning to this clone: The junction shows a germline mismatch at one end, possibly a read error. The V call is TRBV7-9, the J call TRBJ1-1; 8 bases are shared with TRBD1. The CDR3 runs 15 residues. CDR1 SEHNR and CDR2 FQNEAQ come from the germline V gene (reference sequence). For the CDR3, the DNA is TGTTCCAGCAGCTTACAGGGGGTTGGGAACACTGAAGCTTTCTTT. It codes for CSSSLQGVGNTEAFF.

The chain joins TRBV27 to TRBJ2-2; TRBD2 aligns across 8 bases. CDR1 is MNHEY and CDR2 is SMNVEV in the germline V gene (reference sequence). The CDR3 has 16 residues. J lost 7 bases, V lost 3 bases, and 10 bases had no gene match. The CDR3 here is CASSLYFGGAVGELFF. The CDR3 coding sequence is TGTGCCAGCAGTTTGTATTTCGGGGGGGCCGTCGGGGAGCTGTTTTTT.

This chain joins TRBV6-5 and TRBJ2-1, with TRBD1 matching over 8 bases. The germline V gene has CDR1 MNHEY and CDR2 SVGAGI. This CDR3 has 13 amino acids. The V segment lost 7 bases and the J segment 8 bases; nucleotides outside the gene matches: 7. The CDR3 nucleotides read TGTGCCAGCACACCCGCAGGGGGCTATGAGCAGTTCTTC. Residues: CASTPAGGYEQFF.

The rearrangement uses TRBV10-3 and TRBJ2-7; 8 bases align to TRBD1. CDR1 is ENHRY, CDR2 SYGVKD, per germline. CDR3 length equals 14 residues. The trim removed 3 bases at V and 6 bases at J, leaving 7 bases unmatched. CDR3 residues: CAISDRQGQSEQYF. The CDR3 nucleotides read TGTGCCATCAGTGATAGACAGGGGCAAAGCGAGCAGTACTTC.

The V and J genes are TRBV28 and TRBJ1-3; the D gene is possibly TRBD1 (5 bases). Trimming removed 5 bases from V and 2 bases from J, with 13 bases in between. Per germline, CDR1 MDHEN and CDR2 SYDVKM. The CDR3 sequence is 15 residues long. The CDR3 is CASSTTGGAGNTIYF. The CDR3 DNA reads as TGTGCCAGCAGTACCACCGGGGGGGCTGGAAACACCATATATTTT.

This rearrangement joins TRBV28 to TRBJ1-1; 7 nucleotides align to TRBD1. V trimming: 5 bases; J trimming: 5 bases; junction bases outside the gene matches: 11. Germline V gives CDR1 MDHEN, CDR2 SYDVKM. The CDR3 loop spans 15 amino acids. The CDR3 is CASSQPTGRRTEAFF. CDR3 sequence (DNA): TGTGCCAGCAGTCAGCCGACAGGGAGGAGAACTGAAGCTTTCTTT.

V and J are TRBV5-1 and TRBJ2-1; 10 nucleotides line up with TRBD2. Germline V lookup: CDR1 SGHRS, CDR2 YFSETQ. The CDR3 runs 15 residues. The V gene end was trimmed by 5 bases and the J gene end by 9 bases; junction bases not matched to a gene: 11. The CDR3 region has the DNA TGCGCCAGCAGACCAAATACAGCGGGAGGGGTTGAGCAGTTCTTC. Protein sequence: CASRPNTAGGVEQFF.

The gene calls are TRBV7-9 and TRBJ1-2, with a possible D match to TRBD1 (5 bases). Trimming took off 4 bases at V and 3 bases at J, with 6 bases between the two ends. The CDR3 loop spans 12 amino acids. CDR1 is SEHNR and CDR2 is FQNEAQ in the germline V gene (reference sequence). CDR3: CASSSTDYGYTF. The CDR3 DNA is TGTGCCAGCAGCTCGACAGACTATGGCTACACCTTC.

This sequence joins TRBV7-9 and TRBJ1-5; TRBD1 is a possible D gene (6 bases). Trimming shortened V by 5 bases and J by 5 bases, and 16 bases separated the two germline ends. The CDR3 is 15 amino acids. Per germline, CDR1 SEHNR and CDR2 FQNEAQ (reference sequence). CDR3 sequence reads: CASSTTGRPDQPQHF. Written as DNA, the CDR3 is TGTGCCAGCAGCACAACAGGGAGACCCGATCAGCCCCAGCATTTT.

The rearrangement links TRBV5-6 to TRBJ2-7; no clear D gene. The CDR3 extends over 14 amino acids. Per the germline V gene, CDR1 is SGHDT and CDR2 is YYEEEE. The germline V and J ends were trimmed by 4 bases and 1 base, with 12 bases remaining between them. CDR3 residues: CASSPGGKSYEQYF. CDR3 nucleotides: TGTGCCAGCAGCCCGGGTGGCAAGTCCTACGAGCAGTACTTC.

The table lists this clone with a count of one. The V gene is TRBV5-1, the J gene TRBJ2-4; tentative D call: TRBD2 (5 bases). The CDR3 has 17 amino acids. The germline CDR1 and CDR2 sequences are SGHRS and YFSETQ. Deletions cut 4 bases from V and 0 bases from J, with 17 bases between. CDR3 sequence (DNA): TGCGCCAGCAGCACGGACTGGACGCGGCTAGCCAAAAACATTCAGTACTTC. Translating it yields CASSTDWTRLAKNIQYF.

The chain employs TRBV10-3 and TRBJ2-7, with D maybe TRBD2 (6 bases). Germline V lookup: CDR1 ENHRY, CDR2 SYGVKD. The V end was cut by 4 bases, the J end by 5 bases, with 12 bases between. The CDR3 is 13 residues long. The CDR3 sequence is CAISGEVADEQYF. The CDR3 DNA reads TGTGCCATCAGTGGGGAGGTAGCCGACGAGCAGTACTTC.

This clone was observed a few times. The CDR3 reads CATQGEGYTYEQYF. In DNA, the CDR3 is TGCGCCACCCAAGGGGAAGGTTATACCTACGAGCAGTACTTC. The chain is built from TRBV10-2 and TRBJ2-7, with TRBD1 as a possible D gene (5 bases). CDR1 and CDR2 (germline): WSHSY, SAAADI. Trimming removed 10 bases from V and 2 bases from J, with 18 bases in between. The CDR3 extends over 14 amino acids.

Concerning this clone: A read error may produce the germline difference seen at one junction end. The chain is built from TRBV7-9 and TRBJ2-2; 9 bases align to TRBD2. CDR1 SEHNR and CDR2 FQNEAQ come from the germline V gene (reference sequence). CDR3 length: 15 residues. The CDR3 here is CSSSPAGGITGELFF. The CDR3 DNA sequence: TGTTCCAGCAGCCCGGCGGGAGGGATCACCGGGGAGCTGTTTTTT.

J is TRBJ2-7 and V is TRBV7-9; unclear D gene. The CDR3 is 15 residues long. Germline CDR1 is SEHNR and CDR2 is FQNEAQ (reference sequence). V dropped 5 bases and J dropped 0 bases, with 14 bases sitting between them. The CDR3 nucleotides read TGTGCCAGCAGCGGATCCCGGCGCGGCTCCTACGAGCAGTACTTC. It is translated as CASSGSRRGSYEQYF.

This chain links TRBV5-4 with TRBJ2-5; TRBD2 is a possible D gene (5 bases). This CDR3 spans 14 amino acids. Germline assignment: CDR1 SGHNT and CDR2 YYREEE (reference sequence). With 0 bases removed from V and 0 bases from J, the gap between germline ends came to 6 bases. The DNA of the CDR3 is TGTGCCAGCAGCTTGGGGCGGGACCAAGAGACCCAGTACTTC. Translated: CASSLGRDQETQYF. Based on the CDR3 plus reference TRBV5-4 and TRBJ2-5, the full variable domain is ETGVTQSPTHLIKTRGQQVTLRCSSQSGHNTVSWYQQALGQGPQFIFQYYREEENGRGNFPPRFSGLQFPNYSSELNVNALELDDSALYLCASSLGRDQETQYFGPGTRLLVL.

Worth noting for this clone: The sample holds other DNA sequences that translate to the same CDR3. The genes are TRBV18 and TRBJ1-2; TRBD1 matches 10 bases. The germline gives CDR1 KGHSH, CDR2 LQKENI. This CDR3 is 15 amino acids long. The J segment lost 3 bases and the V segment lost 3 bases, leaving 4 bases of the junction unmatched. CDR3 region: CASSPRTGGDYGYTF. The CDR3 nucleotides are TGTGCCAGCTCACCCCGGACAGGGGGGGACTATGGCTACACCTTC.

This clone was detected only a few times. The chain couples TRBV7-3 to TRBJ2-2, with D perhaps matching TRBD2 (5 bases). Germline assignment: CDR1 SGHTA and CDR2 FQGTGA. The CDR3 is made up of 14 amino acids. The germline V and J ends were trimmed by 6 bases and 2 bases, with 10 bases remaining between them. The CDR3 DNA reads as TGTGCCAGCAGGCCTGGACTCAACACCGGGGAGCTGTTTTTT. It is translated as CASRPGLNTGELFF. Full variable domain (remainder filled in from reference TRBV7-3 and TRBJ2-2): GAGVSQTPSNKVTEKGKYVELRCDPISGHTALYWYRQSLGQGPEFLIYFQGTGAADDSGLPNDRFFAVRPEGSVSTLKIQRTERGDSAVYLCASRPGLNTGELFFGEGSRLTVL.

The rearrangement joins TRBV28 to TRBJ2-7, with 8 bases that match TRBD2. Germline V CDR1 and CDR2: MDHEN, SYDVKM. V gave up 8 bases and J gave up 1 base; unmatched junction bases: 10. This CDR3 is built from 15 residues. CDR3 bases: TGTGCCAGCGGGTCCGGGGGGGCCGTTTCCTACGAGCAGTACTTC. Amino acid sequence: CASGSGGAVSYEQYF.

The CDR3 loop reads CSVEGLYQETQYF. As DNA, the CDR3 is TGCAGCGTGGAGGGACTGTACCAAGAGACCCAGTACTTC. The V gene is TRBV29-1, the J gene TRBJ2-5, with TRBD2 as a possible D gene (6 bases). V was shortened by 6 bases and J by 0 bases, with 11 bases between the two germline ends. The CDR3 is made up of 13 amino acids. The germline V gene has CDR1 SQVTM and CDR2 ANQGSEA.

The V and J genes are TRBV5-1 and TRBJ2-5, with TRBD1 matching over 9 bases. The V and J ends lost 3 bases and 3 bases, in that order; junction bases with no gene match: 6. This CDR3 is 15 amino acids long. The V gene's germline CDR1 is SGHRS and CDR2 YFSETQ. Written as DNA, the CDR3 is TGCGCCAGCAGCTGGACAGGGGAGGAGGAAGAGACCCAGTACTTC. Translation gives CASSWTGEEEETQYF.

This chain joins TRBV2 and TRBJ1-5; the D gene is possibly TRBD1 (5 bases). The germline gives CDR1 SNHLY, CDR2 FYNNEI. This CDR3 region has 14 residues. Trimming cost V 5 bases and J 0 bases, with 8 bases left between them. DNA of the CDR3: TGTGCCAGCAGTCCAGGGTATAGCAATCAGCCCCAGCATTTT. Translated, it gives CASSPGYSNQPQHF.

The V and J genes are TRBV28 and TRBJ2-7, with 13 bases lining up with TRBD2. The CDR3 contains 16 residues. J was trimmed by 4 bases and V by 3 bases; bases with no gene match: 6. Germline CDR1 MDHEN, CDR2 SYDVKM. This CDR3 is CASSFGLAGALYEQYF. CDR3 nucleotides: TGTGCCAGCAGTTTTGGACTAGCGGGGGCACTTTACGAGCAGTACTTC.

The chain combines TRBV28 with TRBJ1-2; 8 bases are a match to TRBD1. The CDR3 sequence is 15 residues long. With V trimmed by 1 base and J by 4 bases, 5 bases remained unmatched. Germline CDR1 reads MDHEN; CDR2 reads SYDVKM. Here the CDR3 reads CASSLSTGAAYGYTF. The CDR3 DNA follows: TGTGCCAGCAGTTTATCGACAGGGGCGGCCTATGGCTACACCTTC.

The chain links TRBV9 to TRBJ1-2; TRBD1 might be the D (5 bases). The CDR3 consists of 15 residues. Germline values: CDR1 SGDLS, CDR2 YYNGEE. Trimming left V 2 bases short and J 2 bases short, with 13 bases between. The CDR3 is CASSVGQGGNYGYTF. In DNA form, the CDR3 reads TGTGCCAGCAGCGTGGGTCAGGGAGGAAACTATGGCTACACCTTC. Full variable domain (missing parts from reference TRBV9 and TRBJ1-2): DSGVTQTPKHLITATGQRVTLRCSPRSGDLSVYWYQQSLDQGLQFLIQYYNGEERAKGNILERFSAQQFPDLHSELNLSSLELGDSALYFCASSVGQGGNYGYTFGSGTRLTVV.